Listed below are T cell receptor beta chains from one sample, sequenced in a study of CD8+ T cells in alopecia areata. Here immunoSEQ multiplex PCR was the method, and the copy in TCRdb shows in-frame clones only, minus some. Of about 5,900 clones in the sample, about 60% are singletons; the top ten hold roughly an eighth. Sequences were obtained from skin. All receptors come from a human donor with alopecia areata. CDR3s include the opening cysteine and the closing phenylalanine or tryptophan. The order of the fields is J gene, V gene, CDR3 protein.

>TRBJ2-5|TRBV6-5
CASSYGAGLEQYF
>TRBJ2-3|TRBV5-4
CASSQGGTSGPDTQYF
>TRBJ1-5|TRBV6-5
CASSYRESQPQHF
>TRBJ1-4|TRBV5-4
CASSNDRGSEKLFF
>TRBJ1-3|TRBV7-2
CASSLWGSGNTIYF
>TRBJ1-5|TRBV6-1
CASSRDRDRGQPQHF
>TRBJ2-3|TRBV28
CASSFVSGGDTDTQYF
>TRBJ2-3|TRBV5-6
CASSFKGIGTDTQYF
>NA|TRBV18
CASSPSGSYEQYF
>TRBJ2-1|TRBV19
CASSVTSGDYNEQFF
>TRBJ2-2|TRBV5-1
CASSPGQGETGELFF
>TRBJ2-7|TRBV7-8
CASSVLETANSYEQYF
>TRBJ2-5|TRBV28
CASSLPGVGQETQYF
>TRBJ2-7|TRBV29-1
CSVLSGYEQYF
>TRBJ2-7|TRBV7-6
CASSPRRTPTYEQYF
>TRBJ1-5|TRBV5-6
CASSLYSGRNQPQHF
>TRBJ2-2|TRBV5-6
CASISGTRITGELFF
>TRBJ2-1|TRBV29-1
CSVRQYNEQFF
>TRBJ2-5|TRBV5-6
CASSLSAGGPVTQYF
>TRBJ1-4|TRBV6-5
CASGGISMREKLFF
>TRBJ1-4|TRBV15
CATSRDRLGQGREKLFF
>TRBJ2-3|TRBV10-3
CAIGTLDTQYF
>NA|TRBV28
CASGGYEQYF
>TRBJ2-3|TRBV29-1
CSVEGALYRRADTQYF
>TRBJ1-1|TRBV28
CASSPTGWTEAFF
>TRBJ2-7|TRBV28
CASSLHLGILTYEQYF
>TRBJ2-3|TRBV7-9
CASSPSGSLGDTQYF
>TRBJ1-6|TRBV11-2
CASSLMTGYLNSPLHF
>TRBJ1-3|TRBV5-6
CASSLAQVSGNTIYF
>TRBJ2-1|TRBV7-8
CASARRAGGKEWEQFF
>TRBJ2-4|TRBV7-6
CASSRSGGRIQYF
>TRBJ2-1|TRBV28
CASSSLGGVSYNEQFF
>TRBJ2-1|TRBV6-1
CASSGGQGGYNEQFF
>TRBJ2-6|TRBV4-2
CASSRSAGANVLTF
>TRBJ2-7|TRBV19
CASGEGLRYEQYF
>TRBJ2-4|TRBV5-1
CASSLGQTKNIQYF
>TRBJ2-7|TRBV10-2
CASSGVSGSPYEQYF
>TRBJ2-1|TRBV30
CAWSGTPLGSYNEQFF
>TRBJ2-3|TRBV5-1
CASSLSRVTDTQYF
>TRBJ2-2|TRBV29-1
CSAESYWELFF
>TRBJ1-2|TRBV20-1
CSAINPGYTF
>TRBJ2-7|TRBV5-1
CASSLDQRRDEQYF
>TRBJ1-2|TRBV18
CASSHGPYYGYTF
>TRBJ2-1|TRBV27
CASSFMHNEQFF
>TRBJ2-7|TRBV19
CASSRTSGTYEQYF
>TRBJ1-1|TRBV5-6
CASSGGRAEAFF
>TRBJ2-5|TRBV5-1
CASSSGQHQETQYF
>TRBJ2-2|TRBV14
CASSQDAEPLGELFF
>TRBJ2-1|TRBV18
CASRGRTAGINEQFF
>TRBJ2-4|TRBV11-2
CASSLSTGDATLAKNIQYF
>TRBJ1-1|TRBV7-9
CASSLAGVIYEAFF
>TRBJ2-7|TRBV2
CASRSGTSVEQYF
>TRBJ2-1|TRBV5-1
CASSFMRGNNEQFF
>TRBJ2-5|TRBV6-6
CASSFGTSGRETQYF
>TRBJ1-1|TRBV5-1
CASRTGGVWIGVNTEAFF
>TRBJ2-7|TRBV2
CASVTPGLQDEQYF
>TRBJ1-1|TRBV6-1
CASSEYNTEAFF
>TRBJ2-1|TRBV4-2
CASSRAGDSYNEQFF
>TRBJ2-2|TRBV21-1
CASSRQESGELFF
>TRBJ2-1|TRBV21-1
CASRGLLATPSDNEQFF